A selection of T cell receptor beta chains follows, all from one sample in a study of identical twins. TCRdb recomputed calls from the 5' RACE reads with MiXCR, one row per CDR3 protein. Of 600,000 to 800,000 distinct CDR3 sequences in the sample, 21% were seen once. Another study also made use of these data, one on T cells expressing NK-cell markers.

Sequencing was performed on PBMCs. The origin of the receptors is a woman younger than 35 in good health. Both conserved end residues are part of each CDR3. The D gene is left open where the match is weak. A clone size is listed for some rows: how often the clone was seen (once, few, many), or a class if it is expanded.

D: TRBD1
J: TRBJ2-2
size: few
V: TRBV20-1
CDR3: CSARDPRQGSDTGELFF
DNA: TGCAGTGCTAGAGATCCGAGACAGGGATCGGACACCGGGGAGCTGTTTTTT

D: TRBD2
J: TRBJ2-3
size: few
V: TRBV30
CDR3: CAWSLIAGGPDTQYF
DNA: TGTGCCTGGAGTCTCATAGCGGGAGGGCCAGATACGCAGTATTTT

D: TRBD2
J: TRBJ2-5
size: -
V: TRBV12-3/TRBV12-4
CDR3: CASTPAAGGTSNQETQYF
DNA: TGTGCCAGCACCCCGGCAGCGGGAGGGACGTCCAATCAAGAGACCCAGTACTTC

D: TRBD2
J: TRBJ2-1
size: few
V: TRBV27
CDR3: CASTTPGTSGSWEQFF
DNA: TGTGCCAGCACCACACCCGGGACTAGCGGGAGTTGGGAGCAGTTCTTC

D: -
J: TRBJ2-1
size: many
V: TRBV3-1
CDR3: CASSLGHFYNEQFF
DNA: TGTGCCAGCAGCCTCGGACACTTCTACAATGAGCAGTTCTTC

D: -
J: TRBJ2-7
size: many
V: TRBV6-6
CDR3: CASSYSLYEQYF
DNA: TGTGCCAGCAGTTACTCTTTATACGAGCAGTACTTC

D: -
J: TRBJ2-7
size: -
V: TRBV10-3
CDR3: CAISPDKGYF
DNA: TGTGCCATCAGTCCAGATAAGGGGTACTTC

D: -
J: TRBJ2-1
size: -
V: TRBV12-3/TRBV12-4
CDR3: CASATTDRSYNEQFF
DNA: TGTGCCAGCGCCACGACTGACCGCTCCTACAATGAGCAGTTCTTC

D: TRBD1
J: TRBJ2-7
size: -
V: TRBV6-1
CDR3: CASSRTGLEVREQYF
DNA: TGTGCCAGCAGTCGGACAGGACTTGAAGTGCGAGAGCAGTACTTC

D: TRBD2
J: TRBJ2-7
size: -
V: TRBV20-1
CDR3: CSAPRGLVTDEQYF
DNA: TGCAGTGCCCCCCGGGGACTAGTGACTGACGAGCAGTACTTC

D: TRBD2
J: TRBJ2-7
size: few
V: TRBV20-1
CDR3: CSARDGRELYEQYF
DNA: TGCAGTGCTAGAGATGGGCGGGAGCTCTACGAGCAGTACTTC

D: -
J: TRBJ2-3
size: many
V: TRBV20-1
CDR3: CSASTNPDTQYF
DNA: TGCAGTGCTAGTACTAATCCGGATACGCAGTATTTT

D: -
J: TRBJ2-1
size: many
V: TRBV7-7
CDR3: CASSPRAYEQFF
DNA: TGTGCCAGCAGCCCCCGAGCCTATGAGCAGTTCTTC

D: -
J: TRBJ1-5
size: few
V: TRBV6-7
CDR3: CASSYSSGGLGNSQPQHF
DNA: TGTGCCAGCAGTTACTCGAGTGGGGGCCTGGGAAATAGTCAGCCCCAGCATTTT

D: TRBD2
J: TRBJ2-5
size: -
V: TRBV2
CDR3: CASSGGTEETQYF
DNA: TGTGCCAGCTCGGGAGGGACTGAAGAGACCCAGTACTTC

D: -
J: TRBJ1-3
size: many
V: TRBV29-1
CDR3: CSVEQPSTGNTIYF
DNA: TGCAGCGTTGAACAACCGTCAACTGGAAACACCATATATTTT

D: -
J: TRBJ1-5
size: -
V: TRBV10-3
CDR3: CAISESSGAIKQPQHF
DNA: TGTGCCATCAGTGAGTCTTCAGGGGCCATCAAACAGCCCCAGCATTTT

D: -
J: TRBJ2-1
size: -
V: TRBV6-1
CDR3: CASTPAGRAAFNEQFF
DNA: TGTGCCAGCACCCCCGCCGGCAGGGCCGCGTTCAATGAGCAGTTCTTC

D: -
J: TRBJ1-4
size: -
V: TRBV12-3/TRBV12-4
CDR3: CASSLESTNEKLFF
DNA: TGTGCCAGCAGTTTGGAATCCACTAATGAAAAACTGTTTTTT

D: TRBD1
J: TRBJ2-7
size: few
V: TRBV5-1
CDR3: CASRTGTGPYEQYF
DNA: TGCGCCAGCAGAACCGGGACAGGCCCCTACGAGCAGTACTTC

D: -
J: TRBJ2-3
size: few
V: TRBV10-3
CDR3: CATKDEIQMYTQYF
DNA: TGTGCCACCAAGGACGAGATTCAAATGTATACGCAGTATTTT

D: TRBD2
J: TRBJ2-1
size: -
V: TRBV12-3/TRBV12-4
CDR3: CASSLGSGSGEQFF
DNA: TGTGCCAGCAGTTTAGGTAGCGGGAGTGGTGAGCAGTTCTTC

D: -
J: TRBJ1-2
size: few
V: TRBV4-2
CDR3: CASSQDRQAYGYTF
DNA: TGTGCCAGCAGCCAAGATAGACAGGCCTATGGCTACACCTTC

D: -
J: TRBJ2-1
size: -
V: TRBV20-1
CDR3: CSAKMIAARANEQFF
DNA: TGCAGTGCTAAGATGATAGCCGCCAGGGCTAATGAGCAGTTCTTC

D: -
J: TRBJ2-3
size: few
V: TRBV7-6
CDR3: CASSSTTSSSTDTQYF
DNA: TGTGCCAGCAGCTCCACTACTAGCTCCAGCACAGATACGCAGTATTTT

D: -
J: TRBJ1-1
size: -
V: TRBV12-3/TRBV12-4
CDR3: CASSARENTEAFF
DNA: TGTGCCAGCAGTGCCAGGGAGAACACTGAAGCTTTCTTT

D: -
J: TRBJ1-2
size: -
V: TRBV29-1
CDR3: CSDVQTYGYTF
DNA: TGCAGCGATGTACAGACCTATGGCTACACCTTC

D: TRBD2
J: TRBJ2-1
size: -
V: TRBV5-1
CDR3: CASSTGTSGRNEQFF
DNA: TGCGCCAGCAGTACCGGGACTAGCGGGCGCAATGAGCAGTTCTTC

D: -
J: TRBJ1-1
size: many
V: TRBV7-9
CDR3: CASSGSNTEAFF
DNA: TGTGCCAGCAGCGGGTCGAACACTGAAGCTTTCTTT

D: TRBD1
J: TRBJ1-2
size: -
V: TRBV20-1
CDR3: CSATGTGEIGGYTF
DNA: TGCAGTGCTACCGGGACAGGGGAAATTGGCGGCTACACCTTC

D: -
J: TRBJ2-5
size: few
V: TRBV7-9
CDR3: CASSLSVEETQYF
DNA: TGTGCCAGCAGCTTAAGTGTAGAAGAGACCCAGTACTTC

D: -
J: TRBJ2-3
size: -
V: TRBV29-1
CDR3: CSVVVFVGTDTQYF
DNA: TGCAGCGTTGTGGTCTTTGTGGGCACAGATACGCAGTATTTT

D: TRBD1
J: TRBJ2-6
size: few
V: TRBV12-3/TRBV12-4
CDR3: CASSDRGSGANVLTF
DNA: TGTGCCAGCAGTGACAGGGGCTCTGGGGCCAACGTCCTGACTTTC

D: -
J: TRBJ2-7
size: -
V: TRBV18
CDR3: CASRATQGLYEQYF
DNA: TGTGCCAGCCGTGCTACCCAGGGGTTATACGAGCAGTACTTC

D: -
J: TRBJ1-4
size: -
V: TRBV4-2
CDR3: CASSQVRANEKLFF
DNA: TGTGCCAGCAGCCAAGTACGGGCCAATGAAAAACTGTTTTTT